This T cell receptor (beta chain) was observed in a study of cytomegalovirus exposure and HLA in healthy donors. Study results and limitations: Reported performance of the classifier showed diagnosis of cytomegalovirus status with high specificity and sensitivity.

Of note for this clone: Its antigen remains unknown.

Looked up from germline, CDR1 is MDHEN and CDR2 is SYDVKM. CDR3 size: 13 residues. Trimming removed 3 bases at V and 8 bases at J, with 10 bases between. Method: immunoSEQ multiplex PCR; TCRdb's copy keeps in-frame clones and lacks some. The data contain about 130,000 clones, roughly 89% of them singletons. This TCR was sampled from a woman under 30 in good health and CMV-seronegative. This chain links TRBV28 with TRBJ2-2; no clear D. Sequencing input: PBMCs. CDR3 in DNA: TGTGCCAGCAGTTTCCCGGGTTGGGGGGAGCTGTTTTTT. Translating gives CASSFPGWGELFF.